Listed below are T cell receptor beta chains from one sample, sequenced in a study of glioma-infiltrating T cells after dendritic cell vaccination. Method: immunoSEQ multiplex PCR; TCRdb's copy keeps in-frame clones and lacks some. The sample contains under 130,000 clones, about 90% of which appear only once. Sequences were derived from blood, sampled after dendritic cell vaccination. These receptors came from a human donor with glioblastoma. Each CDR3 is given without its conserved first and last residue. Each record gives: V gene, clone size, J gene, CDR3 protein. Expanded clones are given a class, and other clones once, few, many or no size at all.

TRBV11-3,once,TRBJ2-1,ASRSSRQGYNEQF
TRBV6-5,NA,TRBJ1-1,ASSWDRGNTEAF
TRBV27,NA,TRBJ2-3,ASSSPRLAGGTDTQY
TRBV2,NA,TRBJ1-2,ASRRVQGNGYT
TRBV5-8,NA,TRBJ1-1,ASSLSWGGEAF
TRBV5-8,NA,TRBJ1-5,ASSFPGQGNQPQH
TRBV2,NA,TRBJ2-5,ASSGSEQETQY
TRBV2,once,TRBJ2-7,ASTRDSGSYEQY
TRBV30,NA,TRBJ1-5,AWRPHSSVEGTQPQH
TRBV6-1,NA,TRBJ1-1,ASSAGTFMNTEAF
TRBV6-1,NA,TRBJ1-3,ASSDTDRGLLMTIY
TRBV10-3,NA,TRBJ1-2,AIRGQEIYGYT
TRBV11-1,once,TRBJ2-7,ASSLTSGSVYEQY
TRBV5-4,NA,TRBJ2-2,ASSPDRGLTGELF
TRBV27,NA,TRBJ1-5,ASRRLQGDSNQPQH
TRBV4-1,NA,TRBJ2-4,ASSQEGRDRVGAKNIQY
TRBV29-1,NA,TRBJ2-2,SVETGTFGTGELF
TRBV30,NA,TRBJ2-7,AWAPPRTSGSYEQY
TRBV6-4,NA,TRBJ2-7,ASSSGPGTYEQY
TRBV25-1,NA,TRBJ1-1,ASLDRVNTEAF
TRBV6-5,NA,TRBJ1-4,ASSRGGAEKLF
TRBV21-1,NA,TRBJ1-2,ASSRGQIRGYT
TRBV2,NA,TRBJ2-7,ASSPGTSGRLLTYEQY
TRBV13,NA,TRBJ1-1,ASSARVAEAF
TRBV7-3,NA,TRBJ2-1,ASSLTGSREQF
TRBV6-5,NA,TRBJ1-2,ASRRHNGYT
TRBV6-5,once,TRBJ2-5,ASRQTGAETQY